Sequencing of this T cell receptor (beta chain) was carried out in a study of blood T cell repertoires in COVID-19. Libraries were prepared by immunoSEQ multiplex PCR; TCRdb keeps only in-frame clonotypes and omits some of them. The sample carries a few hundred thousand clones, more than 80% recorded once. Germline V lookup: CDR1 SGDLS, CDR2 YYNGEE. Germline trimming cut 0 bases from V and 4 bases from J; bases unmatched to any gene: 6. The CDR3 is 18 amino acids. Participant-reported clinical history was the basis for cohort assignment. For recovered donors of Cohort 3, there were two negative PCRs, clearance, or symptom resolution.

The chain couples TRBV9 to TRBJ2-3; TRBD2 aligns across 15 bases. The sequence came from a man between 18 and 35 years old who had recovered from COVID-19. The source material was PBMCs or T cells enriched from blood (not recorded which). CDR3 region: CASSVVPGLAGGADTQYF. The CDR3 DNA sequence: TGTGCCAGCAGCGTAGTTCCCGGACTAGCGGGAGGGGCAGATACGCAGTATTTT.